This TCR beta chain was identified during a study of T cell changes during pregnancy in multiple sclerosis. Produced via immunoSEQ multiplex PCR; TCRdb's table is partial and in-frame only. Of fewer than 90,000 clones in the sample, 94% were seen once. Per the germline V gene, CDR1 is SGHAT and CDR2 is FQNNGV. The V segment lost 3 bases and the J segment 5 bases; nucleotides outside the gene matches: 6. This CDR3 has 15 amino acids. The receptor was derived from a female donor in good health, enrolled as a control in a pregnancy study. V gene TRBV11-2 combines with J gene TRBJ2-2; 7 bases are shared with TRBD1. This material consisted of peripheral blood, taken after pregnancy. CDR3 amino acids: CASSLGQRGTGELFF. CDR3 in DNA: TGTGCCAGCAGCTTGGGACAGAGAGGTACCGGGGAGCTGTTTTTT.